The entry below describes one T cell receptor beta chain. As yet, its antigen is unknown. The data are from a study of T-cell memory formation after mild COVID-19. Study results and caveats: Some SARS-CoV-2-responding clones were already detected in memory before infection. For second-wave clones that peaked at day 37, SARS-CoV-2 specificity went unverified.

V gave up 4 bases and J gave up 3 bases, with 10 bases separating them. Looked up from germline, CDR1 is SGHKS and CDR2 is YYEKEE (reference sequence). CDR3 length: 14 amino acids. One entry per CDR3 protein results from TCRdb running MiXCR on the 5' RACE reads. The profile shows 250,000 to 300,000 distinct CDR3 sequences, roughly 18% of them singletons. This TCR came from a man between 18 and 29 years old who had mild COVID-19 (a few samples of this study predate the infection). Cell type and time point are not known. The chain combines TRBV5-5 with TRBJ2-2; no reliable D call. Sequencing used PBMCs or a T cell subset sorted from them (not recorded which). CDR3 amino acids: CASSTVRYTGELFF. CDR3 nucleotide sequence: TGTGCCAGCAGCACCGTACGATACACCGGGGAGCTGTTTTTT.